Below, 8 T cell receptor beta chains from the same sample are listed, as sequenced in a study of blood T cell repertoires in COVID-19. TCRdb's table, derived via immunoSEQ multiplex PCR, lists solely in-frame clones and lacks some. Of 140,000 to 150,000 clones in the sample, approximately 80% were seen once. Sequencing was performed on peripheral blood. The origin of the receptors is a man in his fifties or sixties with active or convalescent COVID-19.

The rearrangement links TRBV19 to TRBJ1-1; D might be TRBD1 (5 bases). The V end lost 5 bases, the J end lost 4 bases, and 20 bases lay between the germline ends. This CDR3 region has 16 residues. Germline V gives CDR1 LNHDA, CDR2 SQIVND (reference sequence). For the CDR3, the DNA is TGTGCCAGTAGTCCGCGGGGAGGGGACGGTATCACTGAAGCTTTCTTT. Encoded protein: CASSPRGGDGITEAFF.

The chain couples TRBV9 to TRBJ1-1, with D possibly matching TRBD1 (5 bases). CDR1 is SGDLS, CDR2 YYNGEE, per germline. The CDR3 sequence is 13 residues long. Deletions cut 0 bases from V and 3 bases from J, with 6 bases between. The CDR3 is CASSVAGDTEAFF. Written as DNA, the CDR3 is TGTGCCAGCAGCGTAGCGGGGGACACTGAAGCTTTCTTT.

The chain is built from TRBV7-8 and TRBJ1-6; D not certain. This CDR3 contains 13 residues. CDR1 is SGHVS, CDR2 FQNEAQ, per germline. The V end was cut by 7 bases, the J end by 6 bases, with 10 bases between. The DNA for the CDR3 is TGTGCCAGCACCCCCGGAGGTAATTCACCCCTCCACTTT. As protein: CASTPGGNSPLHF.

The chain couples TRBV5-6 to TRBJ2-3; 8 bases align to TRBD1. From germline, CDR1 is SGHDT and CDR2 YYEEEE. There are 17 residues in the CDR3. With V trimmed by 2 bases and J by 4 bases, 12 bases remained unmatched. The CDR3 here is CASSFSTGGRMADTQYF. The CDR3 nucleotides are TGTGCCAGCAGCTTCAGCACAGGGGGACGGATGGCAGATACGCAGTATTTT.

V and J are TRBV18 and TRBJ2-4; 12 bases map to TRBD1. Per the germline V gene, CDR1 is KGHSH and CDR2 is LQKENI. CDR3 size: 14 residues. Trimming removed 6 bases from V and 7 bases from J; junction bases left unmatched: 4. CDR3 nucleotide sequence: TGTGCCAGCTCGTCCGGGACAGGGGGCAACATTCAGTACTTC. Translation: CASSSGTGGNIQYF.

The chain couples TRBV9 to TRBJ2-5, with D unclear. Trimming shortened V by 5 bases and J by 1 base, and 9 bases separated the two germline ends. This CDR3 contains 13 residues. Germline values: CDR1 SGDLS, CDR2 YYNGEE. CDR3 in amino acids: CASSRSVQETQYF. CDR3 nucleotides: TGTGCCAGCAGTAGAAGCGTCCAAGAGACCCAGTACTTC.

The chain is built from TRBV6-5 and TRBJ2-1; the match to TRBD2 covers 10 bases. The CDR3 loop spans 15 amino acids. Trimming took 4 bases from V and 5 from J; bases not matched to a gene: 5. Germline V CDR1 and CDR2: MNHEY, SVGAGI. CDR3 DNA: TGTGCCAGCAGTTTCGGGACTAGCGATGACAATGAGCAGTTCTTC. Translation: CASSFGTSDDNEQFF.

The chain has TRBV4-2 and TRBJ1-4; D is perhaps TRBD1 (5 bases). Trimming removed 2 bases at V and 0 bases at J, with 10 bases between. This CDR3 contains 16 residues. CDR1 is LGHNA, CDR2 YNFKEQ, per germline. The CDR3: CASSQRTTATNEKLFF. CDR3 DNA sequence: TGTGCCAGCAGCCAAAGGACAACTGCAACTAATGAAAAACTGTTTTTT.